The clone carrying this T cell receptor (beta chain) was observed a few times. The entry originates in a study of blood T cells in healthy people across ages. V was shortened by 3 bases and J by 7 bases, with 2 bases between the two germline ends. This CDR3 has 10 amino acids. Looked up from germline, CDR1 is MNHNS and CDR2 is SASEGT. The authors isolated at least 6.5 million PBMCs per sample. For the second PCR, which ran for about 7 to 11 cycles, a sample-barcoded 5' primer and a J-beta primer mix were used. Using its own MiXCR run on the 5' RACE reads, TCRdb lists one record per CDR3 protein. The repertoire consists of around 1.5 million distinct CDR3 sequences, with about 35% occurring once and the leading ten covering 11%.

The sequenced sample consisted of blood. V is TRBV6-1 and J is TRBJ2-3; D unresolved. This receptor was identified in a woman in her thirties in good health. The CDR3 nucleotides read TGTGCCAGCAGTGAGAATACGCAGTATTTT. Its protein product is CASSENTQYF.